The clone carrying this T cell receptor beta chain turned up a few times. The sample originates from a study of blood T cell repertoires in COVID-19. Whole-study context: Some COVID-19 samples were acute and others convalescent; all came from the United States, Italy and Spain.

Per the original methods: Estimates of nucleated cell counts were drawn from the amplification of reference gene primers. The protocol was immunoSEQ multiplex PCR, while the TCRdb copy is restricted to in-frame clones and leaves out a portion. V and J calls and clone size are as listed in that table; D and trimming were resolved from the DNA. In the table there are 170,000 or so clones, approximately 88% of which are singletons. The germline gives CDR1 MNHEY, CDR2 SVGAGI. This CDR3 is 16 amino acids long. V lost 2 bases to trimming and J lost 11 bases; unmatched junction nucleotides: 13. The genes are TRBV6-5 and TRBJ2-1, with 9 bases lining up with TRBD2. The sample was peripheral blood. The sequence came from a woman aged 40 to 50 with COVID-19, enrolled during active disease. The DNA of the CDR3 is TGTGCCAGCAGTTACGCCCTAGCGGGAACCTCCCGCCAGCAGTTCTTC. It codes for CASSYALAGTSRQQFF.